The 15 T cell receptor beta chains reported below all come from one sample, sequenced in a study of T cells in Graves' hyperthyroidism and ophthalmopathy (dated by TCRdb to about 2019). Library generation was performed with multiplex PCR. TCRdb shows the sequencer as Illumina HiSeq 2000. The TCR beta CDR3 regions were amplified from RNA transcripts. A first-round RT-PCR of the TCR CDR3 used the HTBI primer set with the Qiagen OneStep RT-PCR kit. In-frame beta chains were kept once TCRdb had trimmed the public reads at Q25 with fastp and called clones with MiXCR. Identical CDR3 proteins give one entry, which carries the most common genes and DNA. For this sample the table gives around 690,000 distinct CDR3 sequences, of which under 25% were detected only once. The biggest ten clones account for roughly a third of the sample. Sequencing was done on a sample of blood. The receptors come from a man under 40 with Graves' ophthalmopathy.

As DNA, the CDR3 is TGCGCCAGCCTGGGGACTAGCGGGAACACCGGGGAGCTGTTTTTT. Amino acids: CASLGTSGNTGELFF. The V and J genes are TRBV10-2 and TRBJ2-2; 11 bases map to TRBD2. This CDR3 region has 15 residues. In germline, CDR1 is WSHSY, CDR2 SAAADI. After removal of 8 bases from V and 1 base from J, the junction contained 3 bases not matched to a gene.

V gene TRBV4-1 combines with J gene TRBJ2-3; a possible D gene is TRBD1 (5 bases). Germline-derived CDR1 and CDR2 are MGHRA and YSYEKL. The CDR3 spans 14 residues. Trimming removed 3 bases at V and 1 base at J, with 8 bases between. CDR3 coding DNA: TGCGCCAGCAGCCAGTCGACAGGCACAGATACGCAGTATTTT. This sequence encodes CASSQSTGTDTQYF.

Remarks on this clonotype: Since a much larger clone is just one base distant, this may be a read error. This sequence joins TRBV28 and TRBJ1-5, with D perhaps matching TRBD1 (6 bases). This CDR3 is 15 amino acids long. Looked up from germline, CDR1 is MDHEN and CDR2 is SYDVKM. The CDR3 DNA reads TGTGACAGCAGTTTATCAGGGGATAGCAATCAGCCCCAGCATTTT. It yields the protein CDSSLSGDSNQPQHF. Looking up the rest from reference TRBV28 and TRBJ1-5 gives the full variable domain: DVKVTQSSRYLVKRTGEKVFLECVQDMDHENMFWYRQDPGLGLRLIYFSYDVKMKEKGDIPEGYSVSREKKERFSLILESASTNQTSMYLCDSSLSGDSNQPQHFGDGTRLSIL.

The V gene is TRBV4-2, the J gene TRBJ2-5; the match to TRBD2 covers 10 bases. This CDR3 comprises 17 residues. J gave up 5 bases and V 0 bases, and 9 bases lay outside the gene matches. Germline CDR1 reads LGHNA; CDR2 reads YNFKEQ. CDR3 residues: CASSQDPLSGRVETQYF. CDR3 nucleotides: TGTGCCAGCAGCCAAGATCCACTGAGCGGGAGGGTTGAGACCCAGTACTTC.

This clonotype appeared many times. This chain joins TRBV30 and TRBJ1-1, with D unclear. V was clipped by 4 bases and J by 1 base, with 10 bases between them. Germline V lookup: CDR1 GTSNPN, CDR2 SVGIG (reference sequence). The CDR3 runs to 13 residues. CDR3 sequence: CAWKPTPNTEAFF. CDR3 sequence (DNA): TGTGCCTGGAAACCGACACCGAACACTGAAGCTTTCTTT.

V and J are TRBV7-9 and TRBJ2-5; D might be TRBD1 (6 bases). Trimming pared 3 bases from V and 1 base from J, leaving 9 bases between. CDR1 SEHNR and CDR2 FQNEAQ come from the germline V gene (reference sequence). CDR3 size: 14 residues. The CDR3 sequence: CASSFPDSQETQYF. Written as DNA, the CDR3 is TGTGCCAGCAGCTTTCCGGACAGCCAAGAGACCCAGTACTTC.

This clonotype showed up just a few times. The chain couples TRBV10-1 to TRBJ2-5; tentatively, D is TRBD2 (6 bases). Germline V gene sequence: CDR1 WNHNN, CDR2 SYGVQD (reference sequence). V lost 4 bases to trimming and J lost 2 bases, with 14 bases between them. The CDR3 runs 15 residues. Written as DNA, the CDR3 is TGCGCCAGCAGTGCCATCCAGGGAGGACAAGAGACCCAGTACTTC. Translated: CASSAIQGGQETQYF.

This clonotype occurred many times. The gene calls are TRBV6-1 and TRBJ1-1, with unresolved D. The CDR3 has 13 residues. The ends were cut back, 6 bases at V and 3 bases at J, with 11 bases in the middle. Germline CDR1 MNHNS, CDR2 SASEGT. The CDR3 is CASRRHVDTEAFF. The CDR3 coding sequence is TGTGCCAGCAGGAGACATGTCGACACTGAAGCTTTCTTT.

This clonotype was picked up many times. J is TRBJ2-7 and V is TRBV30; D uncertain. V was clipped by 0 bases and J by 1 base, with 1 base between them. The CDR3 has 11 residues. Germline V gene data show CDR1 as GTSNPN and CDR2 as SVGIG (reference sequence). As DNA, the CDR3 is TGTGCCTGGAGTGTTTCCTACGAGCAGTACTTC. Protein product: CAWSVSYEQYF.

Many counts were recorded for this clonotype. The chain combines TRBV30 with TRBJ1-1; TRBD1 might be the D (6 bases). The CDR3 spans 15 residues. Germline loops: CDR1 GTSNPN, CDR2 SVGIG (reference sequence). Deletions cut 3 bases from V and 3 bases from J, with 17 bases between. The CDR3 bases are TGTGCCTGGAGCCCTCCGGACAGTCCACACACTGAAGCTTTCTTT. This gives the protein CAWSPPDSPHTEAFF.

The rearrangement uses TRBV24-1 and TRBJ2-3, with 11 bases fitting TRBD1. The ends lost 9 bases at V and 2 bases at J; junction bases unmatched: 6. The CDR3 loop spans 15 amino acids. CDR1 and CDR2 from the germline V gene are KGHDR and SFDVKD. The CDR3 region is CATGGQGAITDTQYF. The CDR3 nucleotides are TGTGCCACCGGCGGACAGGGGGCGATCACAGATACGCAGTATTTT.

This clonotype was seen many times. The rearrangement uses TRBV20-1 and TRBJ2-7, with D perhaps being TRBD1 or TRBD2 (5 bases each). The germline V gene encodes CDR1 DFQATT and CDR2 SNEGSKA (reference sequence). CDR3 length: 14 amino acids. Between the trimmed V and J ends, which lost 0 bases and 0 bases, there was a span of 9 bases. CDR3 nucleotides: TGCAGTGCTAGAGACTGGGACCACTCCTACGAGCAGTACTTC. Protein: CSARDWDHSYEQYF.

This clonotype appeared many times. The chain combines TRBV28 with TRBJ1-5, with D maybe TRBD1 (5 bases). V dropped 6 bases and J dropped 0 bases, with 15 bases sitting between them. Germline V lookup: CDR1 MDHEN, CDR2 SYDVKM. The CDR3 is 16 amino acids. The CDR3 coding sequence is TGTGCCAGCAGCCCGGGGCGGCAGTATAGCAATCAGCCCCAGCATTTT. This codes for CASSPGRQYSNQPQHF.

V is TRBV14 and J is TRBJ2-7, with 13 bases aligning to TRBD2. The CDR3 consists of 15 residues. Germline loops: CDR1 SGHDN, CDR2 FVKESK. With V trimmed by 5 bases and J by 3 bases, 4 bases remained unmatched. Written as DNA, the CDR3 is TGTGCCAGCAGCTGGACTAGCGGGAGCATCTACGAGCAGTACTTC. This encodes CASSWTSGSIYEQYF.

This clonotype was picked up a small number of times. V is TRBV24-1 and J is TRBJ2-1; TRBD2 matches 13 bases. Trimming cost V 1 base and J 9 bases; bases outside gene matches: 8. CDR1 and CDR2 (germline): KGHDR, SFDVKD. This CDR3 is 17 amino acids long. The CDR3 spells CATSDFDTSGRATEQFF. The CDR3 DNA reads as TGTGCCACCAGTGATTTTGACACTAGCGGGAGGGCCACTGAGCAGTTCTTC.